The 20 T cell receptor beta chains given below trace back to one sample, sequenced in a study of shared clonotypes between healthy human individuals. Using immunoSEQ multiplex PCR, the repertoire was profiled, and TCRdb retains in-frame clones only, with some absent. Here the sample spans under 2.5 million clones, 85% to 95% being singletons. Sequenced sample: naive CD4+ T cells from PBMCs. The subset denotes: CD45RA+ positively selected. The receptors here all came from a man younger than 35 in good health. Some clones in this sample may be carry-over from other donors' samples.

In its sample, this clone was seen once. The chain joins TRBV5-5 to TRBJ1-4; D possibly corresponds to TRBD1 (5 bases). CDR3 size: 16 residues. Trimming pared 4 bases from V and 3 bases from J, leaving 16 bases between. Germline CDR1 reads SGHKS; CDR2 reads YYEKEE (reference sequence). CDR3 amino acids: CASSALPGLANEKLFF. CDR3 nucleotides: TGTGCCAGCAGCGCCCTTCCGGGGCTGGCTAATGAAAAACTGTTTTTT.

The rearrangement joins TRBV18 to TRBJ2-7; TRBD1 matches at 7 bases. CDR3 length equals 16 residues. Losses at the gene ends were 6 bases for V and 6 bases for J; bases not matched to a gene: 17. Germline lookup yields CDR1 KGHSH and CDR2 LQKENI. CDR3 nucleotide sequence: TGTGCCAGCTCTCCGGGAACGAGGGGGCTACTGAGCGAGCAGTACTTC. Translation: CASSPGTRGLLSEQYF.

The gene calls are TRBV28 and TRBJ2-7; D gene ambiguous. Trimming took off 6 bases at V and 0 bases at J, with 9 bases between the two ends. The V gene's germline CDR1 is MDHEN and CDR2 SYDVKM. The CDR3 sequence is 13 residues long. The CDR3 DNA sequence: TGTGCCAGCAGCGACTCAGACTCCTACGAGCAGTACTTC. It specifies CASSDSDSYEQYF.

The chain couples TRBV6-5 to TRBJ2-3; TRBD2 aligns across 8 bases. V lost 3 bases and J lost 7; bases outside the gene matches: 9. The germline V gene encodes CDR1 MNHEY and CDR2 SVGAGI. The CDR3 consists of 15 residues. CDR3 in DNA: TGTGCCAGCAGTTATGGTCCGGGAGGGCCGAATACGCAGTATTTT. This encodes CASSYGPGGPNTQYF.

The J gene is TRBJ2-3, the V gene TRBV5-5; possibly TRBD2 for D (7 bases). The CDR3 is 15 amino acids. The V gene lost 3 bases and the J gene lost 1 base, with 12 bases spanning the gap. From germline, CDR1 is SGHKS and CDR2 YYEKEE (reference sequence). This chain's CDR3 is CASSWAGAGTDTQYF. In DNA, the CDR3 is TGTGCCAGCAGCTGGGCGGGGGCGGGCACAGATACGCAGTATTTT.

CDR3 DNA: TGTGCCAGCAATCCGGCGCTGGGACAGCTCTACGAGCAGTACTTC. Its translation: CASNPALGQLYEQYF. The genes are TRBV9 and TRBJ2-7; TRBD1 matches at 7 bases. The trim removed 6 bases at V and 3 bases at J, leaving 12 bases unmatched. This CDR3 region has 15 residues. Germline lookup yields CDR1 SGDLS and CDR2 YYNGEE.

V gene TRBV27 combines with J gene TRBJ2-2; TRBD2 matches at 7 bases. The germline gives CDR1 MNHEY, CDR2 SMNVEV (reference sequence). This CDR3 has 16 amino acids. Trimming cost V 4 bases and J 4 bases; bases outside gene matches: 9. In DNA form, the CDR3 reads TGTGCCAGCAGTTCCCCTAGGGCTAGCGGCACCGGGGAGCTGTTTTTT. It is translated as CASSSPRASGTGELFF.

The gene calls are TRBV15 and TRBJ2-7; D gene uncertain. Trimming shortened V by 1 base and J by 3 bases, and 7 bases separated the two germline ends. The CDR3 runs to 13 residues. Germline V gene data show CDR1 as LNHNV and CDR2 as YYDKDF (reference sequence). The CDR3 loop is CATSRGADYEQYF. The CDR3 nucleotides read TGTGCCACCAGCAGAGGCGCCGACTACGAGCAGTACTTC.

This sequence joins TRBV11-2 and TRBJ2-5, with D perhaps assigned TRBD1 or TRBD2 (5 bases each). CDR3 length: 19 residues. Per germline, CDR1 SGHAT and CDR2 FQNNGV. Trimming cost V 5 bases and J 5 bases, with 30 bases left between them. This CDR3 reads CASSAQRGSRATSPETQYF. CDR3 nucleotide sequence: TGTGCCAGCAGCGCTCAGAGGGGATCTAGGGCAACTTCTCCGGAGACCCAGTACTTC.

Regarding this clone: The junction shows a germline mismatch at one end, possibly a read error. The gene calls are TRBV9 and TRBJ1-3; 8 bases are a match to TRBD1. The CDR3 is 13 amino acids. Per the germline V gene, CDR1 is SGDLS and CDR2 is YYNGEE. CDR3 amino acids: CASSASQGGQADF. The CDR3 nucleotides are TGTGCCAGCAGCGCTTCACAGGGGGGCCAGGCAGATTTT.

V gene TRBV5-4 combines with J gene TRBJ2-2, with 10 bases lining up with TRBD2. Germline V gives CDR1 SGHNT, CDR2 YYREEE (reference sequence). V gave up 3 bases and J gave up 6 bases; unmatched junction bases: 11. This CDR3 comprises 17 residues. The CDR3 sequence is CASSSPSSGRSAGELFF. CDR3 DNA sequence: TGTGCCAGCAGCTCCCCGTCTAGCGGGAGATCTGCCGGGGAGCTGTTTTTT. Filled out from reference TRBV5-4 and TRBJ2-2, the complete variable domain reads ETGVTQSPTHLIKTRGQQVTLRCSSQSGHNTVSWYQQALGQGPQFIFQYYREEENGRGNFPPRFSGLQFPNYSSELNVNALELDDSALYLCASSSPSSGRSAGELFFGEGSRLTVL.

The chain uses TRBV11-1 and TRBJ2-5; perhaps D is TRBD1 or TRBD2 (5 bases each). Matching the DNA end better, TRBJ2-7 makes the J call doubtful. The germline V gene encodes CDR1 SGHAT and CDR2 FQDESV (reference sequence). CDR3 length: 16 amino acids. The CDR3 sequence is CASSFGRRDAVYEQYF. The CDR3 bases are TGTGCCAGCAGCTTTGGACGCCGGGACGCCGTCTACGAGCAGTACTTC.

The chain links TRBV28 to TRBJ1-5, with D tentatively TRBD1 (6 bases). V lost 8 bases and J lost 5, with 19 bases in between. From germline, CDR1 is MDHEN and CDR2 SYDVKM. The CDR3 sequence is 15 residues long. CDR3 amino acids: CASHTGGGGDQPQHF. CDR3 bases: TGTGCCAGCCACACCGGGGGGGGCGGGGATCAGCCCCAGCATTTT. The entire variable domain, with the rest obtained from reference TRBV28 and TRBJ1-5, is as follows: DVKVTQSSRYLVKRTGEKVFLECVQDMDHENMFWYRQDPGLGLRLIYFSYDVKMKEKGDIPEGYSVSREKKERFSLILESASTNQTSMYLCASHTGGGGDQPQHFGDGTRLSIL.

The chain is built from TRBV30 and TRBJ2-1; 9 bases agree with TRBD2. CDR1 is GTSNPN and CDR2 is SVGIG in the germline V gene (reference sequence). The trim removed 8 bases at V and 3 bases at J, leaving 5 bases unmatched. The CDR3 runs 13 residues. CDR3: CALLAGLYNEQFF. CDR3 DNA: TGTGCCCTCCTAGCGGGGCTCTACAATGAGCAGTTCTTC.

This sequence joins TRBV5-1 and TRBJ2-2, with D hard to call. The V and J ends lost 0 bases and 0 bases respectively, with 9 bases between them. CDR3 length: 16 amino acids. CDR1 is SGHRS and CDR2 is YFSETQ in the germline V gene. CDR3 DNA sequence: TGCGCCAGCAGCTTGGATCAGGTGACGAACACCGGGGAGCTGTTTTTT. It translates to CASSLDQVTNTGELFF.

As regards this clone: The same CDR3 also results from other DNA sequences found in this sample. The chain combines TRBV18 with TRBJ1-2; 11 nucleotides agree with TRBD1. The CDR3 length is 13 residues. Looked up from germline, CDR1 is KGHSH and CDR2 is LQKENI. V was pared by 3 bases and J by 7 bases, with 1 base of the junction left unmatched. DNA of the CDR3: TGTGCCAGCTCACCCGGGACAGGGGGTGGCTACACCTTC. Protein sequence: CASSPGTGGGYTF.

The genes are TRBV4-1 and TRBJ1-4; the D is unclear. The CDR3 has 15 residues. Germline assignment: CDR1 MGHRA and CDR2 YSYEKL. V was cut by 4 bases and J by 0 bases, with 9 bases left in between. The CDR3 region has the DNA TGCGCCAGCAGCCGCGACGTTGCAACTAATGAAAAACTGTTTTTT. This encodes CASSRDVATNEKLFF.

The rearrangement links TRBV28 to TRBJ1-2; possibly TRBD1 for D (6 bases). V was trimmed by 1 base and J by 3 bases, leaving 12 bases between them. The CDR3 has 15 residues. Germline V gene lookup returns CDR1 MDHEN and CDR2 SYDVKM. Here the CDR3 DNA reads TGTGCCAGCAGTTTATTTAACAGGGCGGACTATGGCTACACCTTC. The encoded protein is CASSLFNRADYGYTF.

The genes are TRBV27 and TRBJ2-1, with TRBD2 as a possible D gene (5 bases). The ends were cut back, 8 bases at V and 0 bases at J, with 14 bases in the middle. The germline V gene encodes CDR1 MNHEY and CDR2 SMNVEV (reference sequence). This CDR3 is 15 amino acids long. CDR3 region: CASLPKRSSYNEQFF. In DNA form, the CDR3 reads TGTGCCAGCCTACCCAAGCGGAGCTCCTACAATGAGCAGTTCTTC.

There are a few counts of this clone. The rearrangement uses TRBV2 and TRBJ1-1, with TRBD1 matching 9 bases. The germline V gene encodes CDR1 SNHLY and CDR2 FYNNEI. There are 15 residues in the CDR3. Trimming took 7 bases from V and 4 from J; bases not matched to a gene: 10. The CDR3 region is CASTLRTGDSTEAFF. Written as DNA, the CDR3 is TGTGCCAGCACCCTGAGGACAGGGGATTCCACTGAAGCTTTCTTT.